These 6 T cell receptor beta chains were sequenced from one sample in a study of regulatory T cells in long-lasting Graves disease. Building of the TCR beta libraries involved iRepertoire HTBI primers and Arm-PCR of CDR3 regions. TCRdb ran MiXCR on the multiplex PCR reads and lists one entry per CDR3 protein. This table holds a few hundred thousand distinct CDR3 sequences, 20% to 25% found once. The sample's time point: persistent/refractory GD, antithyroid drugs over 5 years with positive TRAb. Making the TCR library involved RNA that had been extracted from PBMCs. The sample was peripheral blood mononuclear cells (PBMCs), taken when the disease was refractory, from a patient treated with antithyroid drugs. The receptors were sampled from a woman aged 40 to 50 with Graves disease.

This clonotype was observed a single time. The gene calls are TRBV5-6 and TRBJ1-2; D is undetermined. CDR3 length: 12 residues. Germline V lookup: CDR1 SGHDT, CDR2 YYEEEE. The ends were cut back, 2 bases at V and 8 bases at J, with 10 bases in the middle. The CDR3 protein is CASSFLGAGYTF. DNA for the CDR3: TGTGCCAGCAGCTTCCTGGGAGCGGGCTACACCTTC.

This clonotype was seen just once. V and J are TRBV24-1 and TRBJ2-5; TRBD2 agrees at 11 bases. This CDR3 region has 16 residues. Trimming at V came to 1 base and at J to 7 bases, leaving 7 bases not matched to a gene. Germline-derived CDR1 and CDR2 are KGHDR and SFDVKD. The CDR3 protein is CATSDFSGRAGGTQYF. The CDR3 DNA is TGTGCCACCAGTGATTTTAGCGGGAGGGCCGGAGGGACCCAGTACTTC.

This clonotype was observed at least ten times. The chain uses TRBV28 and TRBJ2-7; D is perhaps TRBD1 (6 bases). The CDR3 is 17 residues long. Trimming shortened V by 6 bases and J by 7 bases, and 28 bases separated the two germline ends. Looked up from germline, CDR1 is MDHEN and CDR2 is SYDVKM. CDR3 sequence reads: CASRSSKAPAFTGEQYF. DNA of the CDR3: TGTGCCAGCAGATCAAGTAAGGCACCCGCGTTCACAGGGGAGCAGTACTTC.

The chain is built from TRBV6-5 and TRBJ1-5, with D uncertain. Germline loops: CDR1 MNHEY, CDR2 SVGAGI. This CDR3 comprises 17 residues. Trimming stripped 2 bases from V and 0 bases from J, with 14 bases between. The CDR3 DNA is TGTGCCAGCAGTTACGCGTCAGCAACCTTTAGCAATCAGCCCCAGCATTTT. Its protein is CASSYASATFSNQPQHF.

The CDR3 DNA sequence: TGTGCCAGCAGTGAAACAGCGGGTCAGTTCTTC. Its protein is CASSETAGQFF. This chain uses TRBV6-1 with TRBJ2-1; D is possibly TRBD2 (6 bases). The V end was cut by 2 bases, the J end by 13 bases, with 9 bases between. CDR1 and CDR2 (germline): MNHNS, SASEGT. The CDR3 runs 11 residues.

This clonotype was detected a few times. The V gene is TRBV2, the J gene TRBJ2-5; D not certain. CDR3 length: 12 residues. Deletions cut 5 bases from V and 0 bases from J, with 4 bases between. The germline gives CDR1 SNHLY, CDR2 FYNNEI. In DNA form, the CDR3 reads TGTGCCAGCAGTTGGTACCAAGAGACCCAGTACTTC. Translating it yields CASSWYQETQYF.